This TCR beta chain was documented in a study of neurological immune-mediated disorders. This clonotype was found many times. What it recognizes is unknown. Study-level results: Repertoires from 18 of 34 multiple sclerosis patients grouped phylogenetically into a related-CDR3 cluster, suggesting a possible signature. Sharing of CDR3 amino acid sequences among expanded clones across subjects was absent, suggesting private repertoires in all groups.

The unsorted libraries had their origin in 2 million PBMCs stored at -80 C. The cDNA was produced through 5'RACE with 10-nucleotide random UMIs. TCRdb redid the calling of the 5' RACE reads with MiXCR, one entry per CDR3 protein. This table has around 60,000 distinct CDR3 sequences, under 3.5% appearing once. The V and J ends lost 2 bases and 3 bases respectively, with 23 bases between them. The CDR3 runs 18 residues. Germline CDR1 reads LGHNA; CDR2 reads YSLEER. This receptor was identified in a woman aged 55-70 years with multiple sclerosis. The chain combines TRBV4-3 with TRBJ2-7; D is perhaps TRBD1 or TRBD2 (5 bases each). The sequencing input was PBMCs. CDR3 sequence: CASSQSLRPPGPDYEQYF. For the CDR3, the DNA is TGCGCCAGCAGCCAAAGCCTGAGACCCCCGGGGCCGGACTACGAGCAGTACTTC.